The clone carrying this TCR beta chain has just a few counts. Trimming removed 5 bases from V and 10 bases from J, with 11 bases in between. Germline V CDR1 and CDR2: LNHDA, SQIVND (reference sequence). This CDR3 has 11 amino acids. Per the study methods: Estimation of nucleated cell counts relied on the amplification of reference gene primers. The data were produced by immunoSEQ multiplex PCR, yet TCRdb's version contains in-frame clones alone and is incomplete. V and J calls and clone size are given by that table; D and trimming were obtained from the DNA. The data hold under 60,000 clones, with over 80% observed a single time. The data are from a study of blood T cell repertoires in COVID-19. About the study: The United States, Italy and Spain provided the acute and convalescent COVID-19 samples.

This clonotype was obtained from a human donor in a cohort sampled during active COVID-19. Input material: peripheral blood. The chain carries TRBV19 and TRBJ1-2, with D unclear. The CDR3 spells CASSWRVDYTF. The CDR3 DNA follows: TGTGCCAGTAGTTGGAGGGTCGACTACACCTTC. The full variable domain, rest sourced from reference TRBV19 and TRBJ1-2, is DGGITQSPKYLFRKEGQNVTLSCEQNLNHDAMYWYRQDPGQGLRLIYYSQIVNDFQKGDIAEGYSVSREKKESFPLTVTSAQKNPTAFYLCASSWRVDYTFGSGTRLTVV.